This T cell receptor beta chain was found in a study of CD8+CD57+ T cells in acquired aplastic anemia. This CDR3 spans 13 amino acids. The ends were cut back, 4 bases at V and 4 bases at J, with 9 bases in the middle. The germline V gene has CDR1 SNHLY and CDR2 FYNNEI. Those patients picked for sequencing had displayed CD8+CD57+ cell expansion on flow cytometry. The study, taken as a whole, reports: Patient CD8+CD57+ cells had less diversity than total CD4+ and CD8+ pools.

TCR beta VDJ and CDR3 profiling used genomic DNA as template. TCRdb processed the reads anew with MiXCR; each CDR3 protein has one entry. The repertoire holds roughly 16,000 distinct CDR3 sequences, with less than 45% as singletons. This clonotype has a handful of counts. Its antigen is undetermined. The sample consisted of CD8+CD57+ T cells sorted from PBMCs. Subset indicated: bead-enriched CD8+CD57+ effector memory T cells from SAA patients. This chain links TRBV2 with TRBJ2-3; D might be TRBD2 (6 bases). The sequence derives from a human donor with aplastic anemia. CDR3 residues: CASSAGEADTQYF. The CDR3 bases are TGTGCCAGCAGTGCCGGGGAGGCAGATACGCAGTATTTT.